Each of the 22 T cell receptor beta chains below was sequenced from the same sample in a study of blood T cell repertoires in COVID-19. Assay: immunoSEQ multiplex PCR; the TCRdb copy retains only in-frame clones and omits some. The sample holds some 42,000 clones, roughly 81% seen once. The source material was peripheral blood. The receptors were sampled from a woman in her 70s with acute or convalescent COVID-19.

The chain couples TRBV9 to TRBJ1-4; 8 bases are a match to TRBD1. Germline CDR1 is SGDLS and CDR2 is YYNGEE. The CDR3 has 14 residues. With 2 bases clipped from V and 4 bases from J, the junction kept 1 base outside the gene matches. The CDR3 DNA reads as TGTGCCAGCAGCGTGGGACAGGTTAATGAAAAACTGTTTTTT. This gives the protein CASSVGQVNEKLFF.

The chain links TRBV30 to TRBJ1-1; 7 bases match TRBD1. Germline V gene data show CDR1 as GTSNPN and CDR2 as SVGIG (reference sequence). The length of the CDR3 is 15 residues. The V gene end was trimmed by 6 bases and the J gene end by 0 bases; junction bases not matched to a gene: 10. CDR3 nucleotide sequence: TGTGCCTGTATCCGGGACAGCAATCTGAACACTGAAGCTTTCTTT. This sequence encodes CACIRDSNLNTEAFF.

The chain uses TRBV6-5 and TRBJ1-5, with a weak D call TRBD1 (6 bases). Germline CDR1 and CDR2: MNHEY and SVGAGI. Trimming took 4 bases from V and 6 from J, leaving 10 bases between them. The CDR3 is 13 residues long. The CDR3 reads CASSSTGSQPQHF. In nucleotides, the CDR3 is TGTGCCAGCAGTTCCACAGGGAGTCAGCCCCAGCATTTT.

The chain employs TRBV28 and TRBJ2-5, with TRBD2 identical over 7 bases. Losses at the gene ends were 7 bases for V and 4 bases for J; bases not matched to a gene: 18. CDR1 MDHEN and CDR2 SYDVKM come from the germline V gene. The CDR3 spans 17 residues. CDR3 sequence: CASIPTPGTTRAETQYF. The CDR3 DNA reads as TGTGCCAGCATTCCAACCCCCGGGACTACCAGAGCAGAGACCCAGTACTTC.

The genes are TRBV19 and TRBJ2-7; D possibly corresponds to TRBD1 (6 bases). V lost 1 base and J lost 0, with 7 bases in between. Germline values: CDR1 LNHDA, CDR2 SQIVND (reference sequence). This CDR3 has 14 residues. CDR3 amino acids: CASSIGGGSYEQYF. The CDR3 nucleotides are TGTGCCAGTAGTATAGGAGGGGGCTCCTACGAGCAGTACTTC.

This clone turned up a few times. The gene calls are TRBV6-5 and TRBJ2-1; 9 nucleotides match TRBD1. Trimming removed 11 bases from V and 1 base from J; junction bases left unmatched: 9. This CDR3 has 15 amino acids. Germline assignment: CDR1 MNHEY and CDR2 SVGAGI. DNA of the CDR3: TGTGCCGAGGCTCCCGGGACAGGGTCCTACAATGAGCAGTTCTTC. The encoded protein is CAEAPGTGSYNEQFF.

By share of the sample, this clone is medium-sized (0.01 to 0.1%). This rearrangement joins TRBV2 to TRBJ1-5; the D gene is possibly TRBD1 (5 bases). The V and J ends lost 7 bases and 4 bases respectively, with 20 bases between them. This CDR3 contains 16 residues. Germline V gives CDR1 SNHLY, CDR2 FYNNEI. The CDR3 nucleotides are TGTGCCAGCATATTCCCAGGGTCAGCCGGAAATCAGCCCCAGCATTTT. This gives the protein CASIFPGSAGNQPQHF.

This chain joins TRBV18 and TRBJ1-5; TRBD1 matches at 7 bases. V shed 5 bases, J shed 2 bases, and the junction held 6 bases outside the gene matches. Germline-derived CDR1 and CDR2 are KGHSH and LQKENI. The CDR3 is 15 residues long. CDR3 residues: CASSKTGTGNQPQHF. CDR3 sequence (DNA): TGTGCCAGCTCAAAGACCGGGACAGGCAATCAGCCCCAGCATTTT.

In this sample, this clone turned up a few times. This chain joins TRBV3-1 (or the pseudogene TRBV3-2) and TRBJ2-3, with TRBD1 matching 12 bases. Germline CDR1 is LGHDT and CDR2 is YNNKEL (reference sequence). This CDR3 has 18 amino acids. Trimming removed 4 bases from V and 6 bases from J; junction bases left unmatched: 14. The CDR3 spells CASSRRSGTGGLLDTQYF. Written as DNA, the CDR3 is TGTGCCAGCAGCCGAAGATCGGGGACAGGGGGCCTCTTGGATACGCAGTATTTT.

The chain joins TRBV3-1 (or the pseudogene TRBV3-2) to TRBJ1-6, with 7 bases matching TRBD1. This CDR3 has 14 residues. Trimming removed 5 bases from V and 6 bases from J; junction bases left unmatched: 4. Looked up from germline, CDR1 is LGHDT and CDR2 is YNNKEL (reference sequence). The CDR3: CASSTRDSNSPLHF. The CDR3 coding sequence is TGTGCCAGCAGCACACGGGACAGTAATTCACCCCTCCACTTT.

The count of this clone is one. The chain is built from TRBV10-3 and TRBJ1-2; possibly TRBD1 for D (6 bases). The CDR3 length is 15 residues. Deletions cut 6 bases from V and 9 bases from J, with 23 bases between. Germline CDR1 is ENHRY and CDR2 is SYGVKD. CDR3 sequence: CAIRDATGPLLRYTF. CDR3 nucleotides: TGTGCCATCAGGGACGCGACAGGCCCCCTTTTACGCTACACCTTC.

V and J are TRBV19 and TRBJ1-5; no clear D gene. The length of the CDR3 is 17 residues. The germline V and J ends were trimmed by 3 bases and 3 bases, with 18 bases remaining between them. Germline-derived CDR1 and CDR2 are LNHDA and SQIVND (reference sequence). DNA of the CDR3: TGTGCCAGTAGTATTCTTCCTTCGGGAGCAGACAATCAGCCCCAGCATTTT. Amino acid sequence: CASSILPSGADNQPQHF.

The V call is TRBV5-1, the J call TRBJ1-2; 10 bases are shared with TRBD1. This CDR3 contains 15 residues. The germline V gene has CDR1 SGHRS and CDR2 YFSETQ. V shed 4 bases and J 4 bases; nucleotides not matched to a gene: 7. The CDR3 sequence is CASSTGQGGLYGYTF. DNA of the CDR3: TGCGCCAGCAGCACAGGACAGGGGGGACTCTATGGCTACACCTTC. The full variable domain, its missing parts supplied by reference TRBV5-1 and TRBJ1-2, is KAGVTQTPRYLIKTRGQQVTLSCSPISGHRSVSWYQQTPGQGLQFLFEYFSETQRNKGNFPGRFSGRQFSNSRSEMNVSTLELGDSALYLCASSTGQGGLYGYTFGSGTRLTVV.

This chain joins TRBV15 and TRBJ1-4; D is possibly TRBD1 (6 bases). Germline V CDR1 and CDR2: LNHNV, YYDKDF (reference sequence). The CDR3 is made up of 16 amino acids. Trimming pared 1 base from V and 7 bases from J, leaving 16 bases between. DNA of the CDR3: TGTGCCACCAGCAGAGCAAAACAGGGACTAGGTGAAAAACTGTTTTTT. Its translation: CATSRAKQGLGEKLFF.

V is TRBV11-2 and J is TRBJ1-2, with a weak D call TRBD1 (6 bases). Germline V gives CDR1 SGHAT, CDR2 FQNNGV. The CDR3 is 14 amino acids. Trimming removed 1 base at V and 5 bases at J, with 11 bases between. CDR3 protein: CASSLARGGYGYTF. CDR3 coding DNA: TGTGCCAGCAGCTTAGCCAGGGGAGGGTATGGCTACACCTTC.

This chain links TRBV27 with TRBJ2-7; 8 bases map to TRBD1. Germline V gene sequence: CDR1 MNHEY, CDR2 SMNVEV (reference sequence). The CDR3 length is 14 residues. J was trimmed by 4 bases and V by 2 bases; bases with no gene match: 4. CDR3 nucleotide sequence: TGTGCCAGCAGTTTACAGGGGGCTAGGTACGAGCAGTACTTC. It encodes CASSLQGARYEQYF.

V and J are TRBV6-1 and TRBJ2-7, with D perhaps TRBD2 (6 bases). V lost 0 bases and J 4 bases, leaving 13 bases between the germline ends. This CDR3 is built from 15 residues. Germline lookup yields CDR1 MNHNS and CDR2 SASEGT. The CDR3 sequence is CASSEAWRGLYEQYF. In DNA form, the CDR3 reads TGTGCCAGCAGTGAAGCCTGGCGGGGACTGTACGAGCAGTACTTC.

V and J are TRBV7-3 and TRBJ2-1; possibly TRBD2 for D (6 bases). CDR3 length: 14 amino acids. Trimming removed 5 bases at V and 5 bases at J, with 13 bases between. Germline V CDR1 and CDR2: SGHTA, FQGTGA. CDR3 loop: CASSHLGGNNEQFF. The CDR3 bases are TGTGCCAGCAGCCACCTAGGAGGGAACAATGAGCAGTTCTTC.

V is TRBV14 and J is TRBJ1-1; tentatively, D is TRBD1 (5 bases). V dropped 4 bases and J dropped 0 bases, with 15 bases sitting between them. The CDR3 sequence is 16 residues long. Per the germline V gene, CDR1 is SGHDN and CDR2 is FVKESK. CDR3 in DNA: TGTGCCAGCAGCCCCTGGACGGGGGAGGTGAACACTGAAGCTTTCTTT. Translated: CASSPWTGEVNTEAFF.

The V gene is TRBV29-1, the J gene TRBJ2-7, with 8 bases lining up with TRBD1. The germline CDR1 and CDR2 sequences are SQVTM and ANQGSEA. The CDR3 spans 13 residues. The trim removed 3 bases at V and 2 bases at J, leaving 3 bases unmatched. Here the CDR3 DNA reads TGCAGCGTTGATGTGACAGGGGCCTACGAGCAGTACTTC. This encodes CSVDVTGAYEQYF.

V and J are TRBV7-2 and TRBJ1-1; no reliable D call. Trimming removed 4 bases from V and 2 bases from J, with 8 bases in between. Germline CDR1 is SGHTA and CDR2 is FQGNSA. This CDR3 contains 13 residues. The CDR3 DNA follows: TGTGCCAGCAGCTCGACACCAAACACTGAAGCTTTCTTT. This sequence encodes CASSSTPNTEAFF.

The gene calls are TRBV13 and TRBJ2-1; TRBD2 agrees at 8 bases. Germline V gives CDR1 PRHDT, CDR2 FYEKMQ (reference sequence). With V trimmed by 2 bases and J by 9 bases, 15 bases remained unmatched. The CDR3 runs 17 residues. The CDR3 sequence: CASSLPLGLGLSIEQFF. CDR3 bases: TGTGCCAGCAGCTTACCCCTGGGACTAGGGTTATCGATTGAGCAGTTCTTC.